A single sample gave rise to the 19 T cell receptor beta chains below, sequenced in a study of Ad26.COV2.S vaccination and SARS-CoV-2 variants. Treatment specified: 15 to 20 received Ad26.COV2.S at low or high dose, single or two shots; roughly 5 received placebo; per-sample allocation not given. Samples analyzed were those drawn on day 63 after the first vaccine or placebo injection. Generated by immunoSEQ multiplex PCR, the TCRdb table keeps only in-frame clones and is missing some. Of more than 400,000 clones listed, less than 95% were seen once; the top ten hold about 4.5%. Sequencing used peripheral blood, obtained in a trial of Ad26.COV2.S vaccine versus placebo. Receptors originate from a person between 18 and 60 years old who received the Ad26.COV2.S COVID-19 vaccine or a placebo.

The chain carries TRBV19 and TRBJ2-5; 8 bases are a match to TRBD1. Germline CDR1 is LNHDA and CDR2 is SQIVND (reference sequence). V trimming: 7 bases; J trimming: 5 bases; junction bases outside the gene matches: 18. This CDR3 is 17 amino acids long. Here the CDR3 reads CASTKSSGTGMGETQYF. The CDR3 DNA follows: TGTGCCAGTACCAAATCATCCGGGACAGGCATGGGGGAGACCCAGTACTTC.

The DNA for the CDR3 is TGTGCCACCAGCAGTGAGGGCCTGGCCAATCAGCCCCAGCATTTT. This translates into CATSSEGLANQPQHF. This chain connects TRBV15 to TRBJ1-5; D gene uncertain. Germline assignment: CDR1 LNHNV and CDR2 YYDKDF (reference sequence). The CDR3 runs to 15 residues. Trimming left V 3 bases short and J 3 bases short, with 12 bases between.

The rearrangement uses TRBV28 and TRBJ2-5; 8 bases align to TRBD1. Per the germline V gene, CDR1 is MDHEN and CDR2 is SYDVKM. The CDR3 has 15 residues. V gave up 4 bases and J gave up 4 bases; unmatched junction bases: 8. CDR3 protein: CASSSDRVYGETQYF. CDR3 sequence (DNA): TGTGCCAGCAGTTCGGACAGGGTTTATGGAGAGACCCAGTACTTC. Drawing the rest from reference TRBV28 and TRBJ2-5, the complete variable domain is DVKVTQSSRYLVKRTGEKVFLECVQDMDHENMFWYRQDPGLGLRLIYFSYDVKMKEKGDIPEGYSVSREKKERFSLILESASTNQTSMYLCASSSDRVYGETQYFGPGTRLLVL.

V and J are TRBV5-1 and TRBJ2-2, with 10 nucleotides matching TRBD1. CDR3 length: 15 residues. Germline V gene lookup returns CDR1 SGHRS and CDR2 YFSETQ. J gave up 5 bases and V 4 bases, and 5 bases lay outside the gene matches. CDR3 loop: CASSRQGADTGELFF. The CDR3 DNA reads TGCGCCAGCAGCCGACAGGGGGCGGATACCGGGGAGCTGTTTTTT.

In this sample, this clone turned up once. The chain carries TRBV6-2 or TRBV6-3 and TRBJ1-2; 7 bases are shared with TRBD1. V shed 2 bases, J shed 1 base, and the junction held 4 bases outside the gene matches. The CDR3 loop spans 15 amino acids. Germline CDR1 and CDR2: MNHEY and SVGEGT. The DNA of the CDR3 is TGTGCCAGCAGTTACCCGCAGGGGGGTAACTATGGCTACACCTTC. Its translation: CASSYPQGGNYGYTF.

The chain carries TRBV27 and TRBJ2-5; no reliable D call. Germline CDR1 MNHEY, CDR2 SMNVEV (reference sequence). Trimming cost V 3 bases and J 4 bases, with 15 bases left between them. The CDR3 loop spans 15 amino acids. CDR3 sequence: CASSFVASRGETQYF. The CDR3 bases are TGTGCCAGCAGTTTTGTGGCGTCGCGCGGAGAGACCCAGTACTTC.

The chain is built from TRBV6-2 or TRBV6-3 and TRBJ2-3; 7 bases map to TRBD2. The CDR3 has 16 residues. The V segment lost 5 bases and the J segment 3 bases; nucleotides outside the gene matches: 11. CDR1 MNHEY and CDR2 SVGEGT come from the germline V gene. CDR3 protein: CASSRFGGGPTDTQYF. Here the CDR3 DNA reads TGTGCCAGCAGTCGGTTCGGGGGAGGGCCGACAGATACGCAGTATTTT.

The chain has TRBV14 and TRBJ2-5, with D possibly matching TRBD2 (6 bases). CDR3 length equals 15 residues. V was shortened by 2 bases and J by 5 bases, with 15 bases between the two germline ends. CDR1 SGHDN and CDR2 FVKESK come from the germline V gene. The CDR3 DNA sequence: TGTGCCAGCAGCCAAAGCGCGGGACCTAGGGAGACCCAGTACTTC. Protein: CASSQSAGPRETQYF.

The chain has TRBV5-6 and TRBJ1-1; D is perhaps TRBD1 (6 bases). V was clipped by 0 bases and J by 8 bases, with 17 bases between them. Germline-derived CDR1 and CDR2 are SGHDT and YYEEEE. This CDR3 has 15 residues. CDR3 DNA sequence: TGTGCCAGCAGCTTGGAGGGCCAGGGGCTCCTCGAAGCTTTCTTT. This encodes CASSLEGQGLLEAFF.

This chain joins TRBV10-3 and TRBJ2-6, with D possibly matching TRBD2 (6 bases). Deletions cut 9 bases from V and 2 bases from J, with 14 bases between. Germline V lookup: CDR1 ENHRY, CDR2 SYGVKD. The CDR3 runs 15 residues. This CDR3 is CAIGKSGAGANVLTF. The CDR3 nucleotides are TGTGCCATAGGAAAATCGGGGGCTGGGGCCAACGTCCTGACTTTC.

This rearrangement joins TRBV7-6 to TRBJ2-3; tentatively, D is TRBD2 (6 bases). CDR3 length: 15 residues. CDR1 SGHVS and CDR2 FNYEAQ come from the germline V gene. V was cut by 8 bases and J by 1 base, with 16 bases left in between. The CDR3 sequence is CASGQYGGGTDTQYF. The CDR3 region has the DNA TGTGCCAGCGGCCAATACGGGGGAGGCACAGATACGCAGTATTTT.

This clone was seen once. This chain connects TRBV5-4 to TRBJ1-1; 8 positions agree with TRBD1. The CDR3 is made up of 15 amino acids. Germline CDR1 and CDR2: SGHNT and YYREEE (reference sequence). Germline trimming cut 0 bases from V and 4 bases from J; bases unmatched to any gene: 5. The chain's CDR3 is CASSLGTGGGTEAFF. In DNA, the CDR3 is TGTGCCAGCAGCTTGGGAACAGGGGGTGGCACTGAAGCTTTCTTT.

The rearrangement joins TRBV9 to TRBJ2-1; D gene unclear. Looked up from germline, CDR1 is SGDLS and CDR2 is YYNGEE. V was trimmed by 0 bases and J by 3 bases, leaving 7 bases between them. There are 14 residues in the CDR3. In DNA form, the CDR3 reads TGTGCCAGCAGCGTAGGTGACAACTACAATGAGCAGTTCTTC. It specifies CASSVGDNYNEQFF. Drawing the rest from reference TRBV9 and TRBJ2-1, the complete variable domain is DSGVTQTPKHLITATGQRVTLRCSPRSGDLSVYWYQQSLDQGLQFLIQYYNGEERAKGNILERFSAQQFPDLHSELNLSSLELGDSALYFCASSVGDNYNEQFFGPGTRLTVL.

The CDR3 loop reads CASSLFGGGNGYTF. For the CDR3, the DNA is TGTGCCAGCAGCTTATTCGGGGGAGGAAACGGCTACACCTTC. The chain recombines TRBV7-8 with TRBJ1-2; possibly TRBD1 for D (5 bases). Germline V CDR1 and CDR2: SGHVS, FQNEAQ. There are 14 residues in the CDR3. Trimming left V 2 bases short and J 8 bases short, with 15 bases between. Complete variable domain (other parts from reference TRBV7-8 and TRBJ1-2): GAGVSQSPRYKVAKRGQDVALRCDPISGHVSLFWYQQALGQGPEFLTYFQNEAQLDKSGLPSDRFFAERPEGSVSTLKIQRTQQEDSAVYLCASSLFGGGNGYTFGSGTRLTVV.

V is TRBV14 and J is TRBJ2-1; the match to TRBD2 covers 8 bases. Germline CDR1 SGHDN, CDR2 FVKESK. The CDR3 extends over 16 amino acids. The ends lost 1 base at V and 3 bases at J; junction bases unmatched: 5. The CDR3 DNA reads TGTGCCAGCAGCCAAGCGGGAGGGGCGATCTACAATGAGCAGTTCTTC. Encoded protein: CASSQAGGAIYNEQFF.

The chain has TRBV5-4 and TRBJ2-7, with D perhaps assigned TRBD1 or TRBD2 (5 bases each). CDR3 length: 16 residues. Germline V gene data show CDR1 as SGHNT and CDR2 as YYREEE (reference sequence). V gave up 0 bases and J gave up 3 bases, with 16 bases separating them. The CDR3 nucleotides read TGTGCCAGCAGCTTGGAGAGAGACTGGGGGAGCTACGAGCAGTACTTC. Protein sequence: CASSLERDWGSYEQYF.

J is TRBJ2-3 and V is TRBV7-2, with D hard to call. Germline CDR1 SGHTA, CDR2 FQGNSA. V was shortened by 1 base and J by 4 bases, with 6 bases between the two germline ends. The CDR3 is made up of 13 amino acids. The CDR3 DNA reads as TGTGCCAGCAGCTTAGGGCCCCCAGATACGCAGTATTTT. It specifies CASSLGPPDTQYF.

About this clone: At one boundary the junction diverges from the germline segment, which might be a read error. The genes are TRBV6-5 and TRBJ2-7, with 12 bases matching TRBD2. In germline, CDR1 is MNHEY, CDR2 SVGAGI. The CDR3 consists of 15 residues. The CDR3 spells CASSQRGGLAGIWDF. In DNA, the CDR3 is TGTGCCAGCAGTCAAAGGGGGGGACTAGCGGGCATATGGGACTTC.

V gene TRBV24-1 combines with J gene TRBJ2-3; D may match TRBD1 or TRBD2 (5 bases each). The germline V gene has CDR1 KGHDR and CDR2 SFDVKD. The CDR3 runs 16 residues. V dropped 3 bases and J dropped 2 bases, with 14 bases sitting between them. The CDR3 sequence: CATSDPRAGTTDTQYF. In nucleotides, the CDR3 is TGTGCCACCAGTGATCCCAGGGCAGGGACCACAGATACGCAGTATTTT.